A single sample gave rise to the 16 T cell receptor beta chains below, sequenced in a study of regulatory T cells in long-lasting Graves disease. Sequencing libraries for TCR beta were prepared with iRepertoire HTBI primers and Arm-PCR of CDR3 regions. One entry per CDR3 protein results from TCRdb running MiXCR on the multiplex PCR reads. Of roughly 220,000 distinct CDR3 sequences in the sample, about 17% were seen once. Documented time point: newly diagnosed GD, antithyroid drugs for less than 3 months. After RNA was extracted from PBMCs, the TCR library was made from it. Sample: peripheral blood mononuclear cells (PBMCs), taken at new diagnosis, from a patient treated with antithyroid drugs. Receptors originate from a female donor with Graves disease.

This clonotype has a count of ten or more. CDR3 amino acids: CASSPEGTSGYTF. In DNA, the CDR3 is TGTGCCAGCAGCCCGGAGGGGACGTCTGGCTACACCTTC. The chain combines TRBV2 with TRBJ1-2, with D perhaps TRBD1 (5 bases). V was cut by 6 bases and J by 7 bases, with 15 bases left in between. This CDR3 is 13 amino acids long. Germline assignment: CDR1 SNHLY and CDR2 FYNNEI.

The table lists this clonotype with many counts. CDR3 in DNA: TGTGCCACCAGTGGGGCGGGAGTCGGCACCGGGGAGCTGTTTTTT. Translation: CATSGAGVGTGELFF. The gene calls are TRBV24-1 and TRBJ2-2, with 7 bases that match TRBD2. The V gene's germline CDR1 is KGHDR and CDR2 SFDVKD. This CDR3 is built from 15 residues. After removal of 5 bases from V and 4 bases from J, the junction contained 6 bases not matched to a gene.

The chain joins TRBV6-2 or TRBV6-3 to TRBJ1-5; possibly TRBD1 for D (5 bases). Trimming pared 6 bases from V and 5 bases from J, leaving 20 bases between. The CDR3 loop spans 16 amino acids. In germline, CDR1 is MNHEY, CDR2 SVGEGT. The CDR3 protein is CASRPKGTRDHQPQHF. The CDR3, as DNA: TGTGCCAGCAGGCCGAAAGGAACCAGGGACCATCAGCCCCAGCATTTT.

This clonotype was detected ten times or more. The CDR3 DNA reads TGTGCCAGCAGGAAAACAGGTAGCTCCTACGAGCAGTACTTC. Amino acids: CASRKTGSSYEQYF. The rearrangement uses TRBV6-2 or TRBV6-3 and TRBJ2-7; TRBD1 might be the D (5 bases). Germline CDR1 and CDR2: MNHEY and SVGEGT. V lost 6 bases and J lost 0, with 12 bases in between. This CDR3 spans 14 amino acids.

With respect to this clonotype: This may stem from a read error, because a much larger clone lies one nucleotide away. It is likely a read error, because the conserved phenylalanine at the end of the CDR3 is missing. The CDR3 bases are TGCAGTGCTAGATACCGTGGGACAGCCGGGGAGCTGTTTCTT. Translation: CSARYRGTAGELFL. The chain joins TRBV20-1 to TRBJ2-2; 7 bases line up with TRBD1. Trimming removed 2 bases from V and 6 bases from J; junction bases left unmatched: 6. The germline CDR1 and CDR2 sequences are DFQATT and SNEGSKA (reference sequence). This CDR3 has 14 amino acids.

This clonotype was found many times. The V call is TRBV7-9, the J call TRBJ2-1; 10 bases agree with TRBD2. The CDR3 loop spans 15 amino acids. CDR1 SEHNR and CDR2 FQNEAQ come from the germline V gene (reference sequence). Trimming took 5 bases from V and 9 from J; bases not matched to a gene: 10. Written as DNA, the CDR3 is TGTGCCAGCAGCCCATGGCTAGCGGGAGTGGCTGAGCAGTTCTTC. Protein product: CASSPWLAGVAEQFF.

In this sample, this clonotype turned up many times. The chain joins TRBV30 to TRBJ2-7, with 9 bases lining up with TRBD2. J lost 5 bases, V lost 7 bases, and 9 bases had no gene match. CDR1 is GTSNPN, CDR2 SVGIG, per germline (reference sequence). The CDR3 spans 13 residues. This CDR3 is CASSGTSFHEQYF. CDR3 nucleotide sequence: TGTGCCTCCTCCGGGACTAGCTTCCACGAGCAGTACTTC.

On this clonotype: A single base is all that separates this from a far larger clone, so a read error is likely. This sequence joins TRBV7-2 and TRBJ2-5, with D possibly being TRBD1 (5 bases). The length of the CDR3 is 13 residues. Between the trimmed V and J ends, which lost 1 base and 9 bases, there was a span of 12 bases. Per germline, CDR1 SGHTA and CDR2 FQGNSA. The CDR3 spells CASSLDQGEAQYF. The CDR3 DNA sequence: TGTGCCAGCAGCTTAGATCAGGGTGAGGCCCAGTACTTC.

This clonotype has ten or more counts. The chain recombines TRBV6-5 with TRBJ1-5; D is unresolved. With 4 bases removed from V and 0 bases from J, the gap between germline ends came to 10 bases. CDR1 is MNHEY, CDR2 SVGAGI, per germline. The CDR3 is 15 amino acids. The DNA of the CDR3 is TGTGCCAGCAGTTTCTCCAGATATAGCAATCAGCCCCAGCATTTT. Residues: CASSFSRYSNQPQHF.

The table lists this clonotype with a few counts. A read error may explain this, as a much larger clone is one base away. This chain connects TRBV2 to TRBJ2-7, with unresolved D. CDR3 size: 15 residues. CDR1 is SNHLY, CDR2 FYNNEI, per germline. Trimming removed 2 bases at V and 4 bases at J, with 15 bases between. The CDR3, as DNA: TGTGCCAGCAGTGAAAGGCCGTCGAGCCCGTACGAGCAGTACTTC. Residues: CASSERPSSPYEQYF.

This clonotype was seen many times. CDR3 sequence reads: CASSEAGEGTDTQYF. For the CDR3, the DNA is TGCGCCAGCAGTGAGGCGGGAGAGGGCACAGATACGCAGTATTTT. The genes are TRBV10-2 and TRBJ2-3; TRBD2 matches at 7 bases. In germline, CDR1 is WSHSY, CDR2 SAAADI. With 2 bases clipped from V and 1 base from J, the junction kept 3 bases outside the gene matches. The CDR3 extends over 15 amino acids.

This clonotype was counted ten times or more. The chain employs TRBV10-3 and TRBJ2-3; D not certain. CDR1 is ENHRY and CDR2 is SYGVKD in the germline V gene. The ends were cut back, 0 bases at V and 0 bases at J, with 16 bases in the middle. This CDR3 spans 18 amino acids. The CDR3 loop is CAISESPIGASSTDTQYF. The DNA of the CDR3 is TGTGCCATCAGTGAGTCCCCCATCGGAGCGAGCAGCACAGATACGCAGTATTTT.

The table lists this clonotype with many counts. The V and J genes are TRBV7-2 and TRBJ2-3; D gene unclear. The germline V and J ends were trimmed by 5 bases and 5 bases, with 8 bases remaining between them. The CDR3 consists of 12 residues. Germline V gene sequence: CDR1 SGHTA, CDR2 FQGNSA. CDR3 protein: CASSALIDTQYF. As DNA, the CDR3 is TGTGCCAGCAGCGCCCTAATAGATACGCAGTATTTT.

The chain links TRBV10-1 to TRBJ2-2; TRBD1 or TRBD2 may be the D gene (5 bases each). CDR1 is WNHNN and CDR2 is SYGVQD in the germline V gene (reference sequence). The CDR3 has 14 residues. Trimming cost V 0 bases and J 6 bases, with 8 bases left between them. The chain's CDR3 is CASSESWDAGELFF. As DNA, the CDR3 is TGCGCCAGCAGTGAGTCATGGGACGCCGGGGAGCTGTTTTTT.

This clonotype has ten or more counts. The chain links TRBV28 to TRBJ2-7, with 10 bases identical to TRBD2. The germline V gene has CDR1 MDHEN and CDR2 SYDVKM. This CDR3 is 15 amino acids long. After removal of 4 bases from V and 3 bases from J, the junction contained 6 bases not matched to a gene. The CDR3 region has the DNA TGTGCCAGCAGTTCTAGCGGGAGTGGGGTCTACGAGCAGTACTTC. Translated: CASSSSGSGVYEQYF.

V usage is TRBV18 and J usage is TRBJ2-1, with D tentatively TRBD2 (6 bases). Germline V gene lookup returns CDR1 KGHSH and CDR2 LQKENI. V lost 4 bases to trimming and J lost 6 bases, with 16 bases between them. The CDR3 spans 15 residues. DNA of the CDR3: TGTGCCAGCTCACTCGAGGGAGGCGGAGGCAATGAGCAGTTCTTC. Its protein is CASSLEGGGGNEQFF.